This T cell receptor (beta chain) came from a study of neurological immune-mediated disorders. Time point of the sample: technical triplicate 2. Each sorted-subset library came from some 980,000 CD4+ or CD8+ T cells. CDR3 length: 14 residues. Trimming left V 4 bases short and J 8 bases short, with 14 bases between. Per the germline V gene, CDR1 is KGHSH and CDR2 is LQKENI. Each sequencing run yielded over 170 million TCR-beta sequences from 15-18 subjects. TCRdb re-analysed the 5' RACE reads in MiXCR, keeping a single row per CDR3 protein. The profile shows 31,000 or so distinct CDR3 sequences, more than 10% of them singletons. The study, taken as a whole, reports: HTLV-1-associated myelopathy led in TCR clonal expansion, while multiple sclerosis ranked lowest, below healthy controls. CDR3 amino acid sequences of expanded clones were not shared across subjects, a result suggesting private repertoires in all groups.

This clonotype has a count of ten or more. The antigen remains unidentified. The rearrangement uses TRBV18 and TRBJ1-4; a possible D gene is TRBD1 (6 bases). Material: CD4+ T cells from blood. The receptor was derived from a female donor with HTLV-1-associated myelopathy (HAM/TSP). The CDR3 coding sequence is TGTGCCAGCTCACTTTTGGGACAAGGGGAAAAACTGTTTTTT. Amino acids: CASSLLGQGEKLFF.